The rows below give T cell receptor beta chains drawn from one sample of a study of blood T cell repertoires in COVID-19. The method was immunoSEQ multiplex PCR; TCRdb's version includes in-frame clones alone and lacks a portion of them. The top ten hold roughly a tenth of the sample, which has 55,000 to 75,000 clones, 80% to 85% seen once. Sequences were obtained from peripheral blood. The origin of the receptors is an elderly man with COVID-19, enrolled during active disease. Both conserved end residues are part of each CDR3. D genes are given only for firm matches. Clone size is not always given. Where it is, it says once, few, many or a class for expanded clones.

d_call j_call v_call clone_size cdr3_nt cdr3_aa
. TRBJ1-2 TRBV6-2/TRBV6-3 . TGTGCCAGCAGCCGAATCCAGGGTCCCTATGGCTACACCTTC CASSRIQGPYGYTF
. TRBJ1-3 TRBV6-1 . TGTGCCAGCAGTGAACAAGGGAGCGTCGGAGGCACCATATATTTT CASSEQGSVGGTIYF
. TRBJ1-1 TRBV5-1 . TGCGCCAGCAGCGCAATGGGAGGGGCTGAAGCTTTCTTT CASSAMGGAEAFF
TRBD2 TRBJ2-3 TRBV24-1 . TGTGCCACCATCAGTCCCCAGCGGGGGTCCCTAGATACGCAGTATTTT CATISPQRGSLDTQYF
. TRBJ1-5 TRBV12-3/TRBV12-4 . TGTGCCAGCAGGCGGGGAGGGCGGCAGCCCCAGCATTTT CASRRGGRQPQHF
. TRBJ2-3 TRBV27 . TGTGCCAGCAGTTTATCGCGAAACACAGATACGCAGTATTTT CASSLSRNTDTQYF
. TRBJ1-2 TRBV7-2 . TGTGCCAGCAGCTTACCGGGAGGAAACACCTTC CASSLPGGNTF
TRBD1 TRBJ1-5 TRBV7-9 . TGTGCCAGCAGCACTGGGCAGGACAGGGGTAATCAGCCCCAGCATTTT CASSTGQDRGNQPQHF
. TRBJ1-5 TRBV12-3/TRBV12-4 . TGTGCCAGCAGAGGGACACCAAATCAGCCCCAGCATTTT CASRGTPNQPQHF
. TRBJ2-7 TRBV6-2/TRBV6-3 . TGTGCCAGCAGTTACATAGGTGAGAAGTACAGAGCCTACGAGCAGTACTTC CASSYIGEKYRAYEQYF
TRBD1 TRBJ1-2 TRBV7-2 . TGTGCCAGCAGCTTAGAGAGTGGGGGGACAGCGCTAAACTATGGCTACACCTTC CASSLESGGTALNYGYTF
. TRBJ2-1 TRBV4-1 . TGCGCCAGCAGCCAGGAACAAGCAGGCGAGCAGTTCTTC CASSQEQAGEQFF
TRBD1 TRBJ2-7 TRBV12-3/TRBV12-4 . TGTGCCAGCAGTTTGGCAGGGGGCTACGAGCAGTACTTC CASSLAGGYEQYF
. TRBJ1-1 TRBV5-4 once TGTGCCAGCAGCTTGGTCGGAGGGCGGGGTTACACTGAAGCTTTCTTT CASSLVGGRGYTEAFF
TRBD1 TRBJ1-2 TRBV7-8 . TGTGCCAGCAGCAACCTCGGGACAGGGGGCGGTGGCTACACCTTC CASSNLGTGGGGYTF
. TRBJ1-5 TRBV2 . TGTGCCAGCAGTGAAGACTCGCTGGTGAGGCCCCAGCATTTT CASSEDSLVRPQHF
. TRBJ1-4 TRBV6-5 once TGTGCCAGCAACCGGGAATTGGGGGCAACAGTAAAACTGTTTTTT CASNRELGATVKLFF
TRBD1 TRBJ1-1 TRBV5-1 . TGCGCCAGCAGCCGACAGGGTTTAAACACTGAAGCTTTCTTT CASSRQGLNTEAFF
. TRBJ1-1 TRBV7-2 . TGTGCCAGCAGCTTAGAGTTAGGGGGTGTGAACACTGAAGCTTTCTTT CASSLELGGVNTEAFF
TRBD2 TRBJ2-3 TRBV30 . TGTGCCTGGAAGGTCGGGGGGTACACAGATACGCAGTATTTT CAWKVGGYTDTQYF
. TRBJ1-2 TRBV6-5 . TGTGCCAGCAGTTTGGGACAAGCTGAATATGGCTACACCTTC CASSLGQAEYGYTF
TRBD1 TRBJ1-3 TRBV2 . TGTGCCAGCAGTTATACGAGACAGGACAGGGTGGCTGGAAACACCATATATTTT CASSYTRQDRVAGNTIYF
TRBD1 TRBJ2-1 TRBV10-3 . TGTGCCATCAGGGATTCGACAGGGTCTGGGGATGAGCAGTTCTTC CAIRDSTGSGDEQFF
. TRBJ1-1 TRBV7-8 few TGTGCCAGCCGTAGCGGGGGGCTCCTGAACACTGAAGCTTTCTTT CASRSGGLLNTEAFF
. TRBJ2-1 TRBV19 . TGTGCCAGTAGTATAGGACCAGGTCGGAACAATGAGCAGTTCTTC CASSIGPGRNNEQFF
. TRBJ1-5 TRBV5-1 . TGCGCCAGCAGCTCCGGACAGCCCAATCAGCCCCAGCATTTT CASSSGQPNQPQHF
TRBD1 TRBJ2-1 TRBV7-8 once TGTGCCAGCAGCCTCAGGACAGGGAATACGTACAATGAGCAGTTCTTC CASSLRTGNTYNEQFF